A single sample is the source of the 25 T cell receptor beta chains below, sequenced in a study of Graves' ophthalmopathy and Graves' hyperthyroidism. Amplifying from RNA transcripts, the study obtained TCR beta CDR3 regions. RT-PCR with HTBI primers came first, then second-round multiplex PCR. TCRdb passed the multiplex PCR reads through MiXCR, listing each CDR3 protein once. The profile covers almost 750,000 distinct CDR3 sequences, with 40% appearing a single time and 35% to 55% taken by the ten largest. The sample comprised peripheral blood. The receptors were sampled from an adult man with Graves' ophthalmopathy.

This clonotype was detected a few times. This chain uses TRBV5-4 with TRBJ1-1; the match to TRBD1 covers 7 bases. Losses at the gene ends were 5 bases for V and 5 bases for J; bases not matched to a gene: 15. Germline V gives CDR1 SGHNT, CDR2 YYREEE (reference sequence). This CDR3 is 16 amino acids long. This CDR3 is CASSRGGEEGGTEAFF. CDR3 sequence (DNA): TGTGCCAGCAGTCGAGGGGGCGAGGAAGGAGGAACTGAAGCTTTCTTT. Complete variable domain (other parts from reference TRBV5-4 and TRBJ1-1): ETGVTQSPTHLIKTRGQQVTLRCSSQSGHNTVSWYQQALGQGPQFIFQYYREEENGRGNFPPRFSGLQFPNYSSELNVNALELDDSALYLCASSRGGEEGGTEAFFGQGTRLTVV.

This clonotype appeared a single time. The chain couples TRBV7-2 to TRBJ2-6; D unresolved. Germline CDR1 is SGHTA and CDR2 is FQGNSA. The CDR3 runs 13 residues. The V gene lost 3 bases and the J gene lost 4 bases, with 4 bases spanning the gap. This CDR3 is CASSLIGANVLTF. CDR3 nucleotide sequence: TGTGCCAGCAGCTTGATCGGGGCCAACGTCCTGACTTTC.

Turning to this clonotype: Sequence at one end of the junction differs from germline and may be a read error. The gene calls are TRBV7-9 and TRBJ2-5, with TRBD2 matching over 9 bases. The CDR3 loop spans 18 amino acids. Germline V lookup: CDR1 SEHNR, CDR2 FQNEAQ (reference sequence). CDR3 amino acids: CASSQGLRSSGAQETQYF. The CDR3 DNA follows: TGCGCCAGCAGCCAAGGACTCCGATCTAGCGGGGCCCAAGAGACCCAGTACTTC.

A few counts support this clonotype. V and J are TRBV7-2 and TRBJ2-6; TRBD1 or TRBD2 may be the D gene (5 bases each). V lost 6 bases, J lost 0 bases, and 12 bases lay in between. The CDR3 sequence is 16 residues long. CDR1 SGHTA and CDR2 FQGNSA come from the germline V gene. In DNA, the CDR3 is TGTGCCAGCAGACGGGGACCAAGCTCTGGGGCCAACGTCCTGACTTTC. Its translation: CASRRGPSSGANVLTF.

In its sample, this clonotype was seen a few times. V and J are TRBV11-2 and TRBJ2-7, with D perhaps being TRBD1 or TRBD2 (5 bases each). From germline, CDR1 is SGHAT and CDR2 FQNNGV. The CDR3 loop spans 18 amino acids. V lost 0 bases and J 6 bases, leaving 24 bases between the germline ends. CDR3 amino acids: CASSLELNLGPRGSEQYF. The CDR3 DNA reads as TGTGCCAGCAGCTTAGAGCTGAATCTGGGACCCAGAGGGAGCGAGCAGTACTTC.

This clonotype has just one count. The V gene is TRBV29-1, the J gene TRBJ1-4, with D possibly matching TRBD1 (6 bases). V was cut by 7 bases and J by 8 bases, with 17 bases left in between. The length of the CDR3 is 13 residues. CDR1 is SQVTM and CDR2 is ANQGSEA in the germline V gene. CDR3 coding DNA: TGCAGCGCCGGGAAGCAGGGGCGAGAAAAACTGTTTTTT. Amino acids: CSAGKQGREKLFF.

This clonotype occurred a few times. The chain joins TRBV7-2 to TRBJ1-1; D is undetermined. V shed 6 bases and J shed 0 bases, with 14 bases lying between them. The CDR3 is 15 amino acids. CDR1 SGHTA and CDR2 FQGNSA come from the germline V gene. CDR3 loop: CASSPSFTMNTEAFF. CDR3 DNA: TGTGCCAGCAGTCCCAGTTTTACCATGAACACTGAAGCTTTCTTT.

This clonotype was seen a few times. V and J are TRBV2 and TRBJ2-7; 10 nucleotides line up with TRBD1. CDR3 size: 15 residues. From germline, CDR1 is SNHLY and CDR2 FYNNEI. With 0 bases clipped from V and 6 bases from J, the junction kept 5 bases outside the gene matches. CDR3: CASSEALTGGGEQYF. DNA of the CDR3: TGTGCCAGCAGTGAAGCCTTGACAGGGGGCGGCGAGCAGTACTTC.

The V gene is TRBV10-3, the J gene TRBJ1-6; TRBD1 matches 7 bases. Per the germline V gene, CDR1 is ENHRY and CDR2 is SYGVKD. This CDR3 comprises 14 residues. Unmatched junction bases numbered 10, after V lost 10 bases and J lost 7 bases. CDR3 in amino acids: CASRQPGQNSPLHF. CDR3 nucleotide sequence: TGTGCCAGCAGACAACCGGGACAGAATTCACCCCTCCACTTT.

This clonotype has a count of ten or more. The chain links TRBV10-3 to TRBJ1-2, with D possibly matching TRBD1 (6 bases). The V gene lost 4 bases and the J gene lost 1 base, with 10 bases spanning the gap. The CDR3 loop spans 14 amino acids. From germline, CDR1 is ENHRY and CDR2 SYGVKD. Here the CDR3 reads CAISGQGNNYGYTF. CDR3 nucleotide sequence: TGTGCCATCAGTGGGCAGGGGAATAACTATGGCTACACCTTC.

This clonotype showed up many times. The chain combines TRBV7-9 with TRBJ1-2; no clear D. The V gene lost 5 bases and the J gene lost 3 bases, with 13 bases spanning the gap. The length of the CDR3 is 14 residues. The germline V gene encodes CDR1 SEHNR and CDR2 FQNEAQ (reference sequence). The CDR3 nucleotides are TGTGCCAGCAGCGATCGGGGAGACGACTATGGCTACACCTTC. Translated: CASSDRGDDYGYTF. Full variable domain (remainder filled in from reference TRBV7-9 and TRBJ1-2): DTGVSQNPRHKITKRGQNVTFRCDPISEHNRLYWYRQTLGQGPEFLTYFQNEAQLEKSRLLSDRFSAERPKGSFSTLEIQRTEQGDSAMYLCASSDRGDDYGYTFGSGTRLTVV.

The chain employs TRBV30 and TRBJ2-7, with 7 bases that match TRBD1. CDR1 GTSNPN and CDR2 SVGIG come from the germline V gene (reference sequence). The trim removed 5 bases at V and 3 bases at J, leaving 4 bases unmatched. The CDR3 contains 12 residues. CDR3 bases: TGTGCCTGGCGGCAGGGGGACTACGAGCAGTACTTC. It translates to CAWRQGDYEQYF.

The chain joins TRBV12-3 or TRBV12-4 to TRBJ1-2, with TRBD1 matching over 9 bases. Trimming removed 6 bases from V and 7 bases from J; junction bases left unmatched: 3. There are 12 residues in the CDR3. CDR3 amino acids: CASRQGASGYTF. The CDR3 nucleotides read TGTGCCAGCAGACAGGGGGCATCTGGCTACACCTTC.

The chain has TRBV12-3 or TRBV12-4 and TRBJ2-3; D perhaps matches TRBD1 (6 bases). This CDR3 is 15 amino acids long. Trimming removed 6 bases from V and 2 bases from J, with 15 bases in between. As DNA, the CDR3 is TGTGCCAGCAGCAGAGGTCAGGGGTCCACAGATACGCAGTATTTT. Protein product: CASSRGQGSTDTQYF.

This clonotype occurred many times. The CDR3 DNA follows: TGCAGCGTTGTCGGGGGTCAGTACCAAGAGACCCAGTACTTC. Translating gives CSVVGGQYQETQYF. J is TRBJ2-5 and V is TRBV29-1, with D tentatively TRBD2 (6 bases). The germline V gene encodes CDR1 SQVTM and CDR2 ANQGSEA. V was trimmed by 4 bases and J by 0 bases, leaving 12 bases between them. The CDR3 sequence is 14 residues long.

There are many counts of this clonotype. CDR3 in amino acids: CASSPQGAHGYTF. CDR3 nucleotides: TGTGCCAGCAGCCCACAGGGGGCCCATGGCTACACCTTC. The V gene is TRBV7-2, the J gene TRBJ1-2, with 9 bases matching TRBD1. CDR3 length equals 13 residues. Germline trimming cut 5 bases from V and 6 bases from J; bases unmatched to any gene: 4. Germline V CDR1 and CDR2: SGHTA, FQGNSA.

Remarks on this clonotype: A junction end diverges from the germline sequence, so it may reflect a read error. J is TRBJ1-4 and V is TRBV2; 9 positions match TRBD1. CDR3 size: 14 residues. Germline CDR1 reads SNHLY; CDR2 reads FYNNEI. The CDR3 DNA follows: TGTGCCAGCAGTCGGACAGGGGATAATGAAAAACTGCTTTTT. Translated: CASSRTGDNEKLLF.

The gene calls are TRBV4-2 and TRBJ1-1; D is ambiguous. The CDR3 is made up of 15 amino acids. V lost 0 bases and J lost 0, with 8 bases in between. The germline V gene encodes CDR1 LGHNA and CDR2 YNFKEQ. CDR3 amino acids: CASSQEVGLNTEAFF. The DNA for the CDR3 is TGTGCCAGCAGCCAAGAAGTAGGGTTGAACACTGAAGCTTTCTTT.

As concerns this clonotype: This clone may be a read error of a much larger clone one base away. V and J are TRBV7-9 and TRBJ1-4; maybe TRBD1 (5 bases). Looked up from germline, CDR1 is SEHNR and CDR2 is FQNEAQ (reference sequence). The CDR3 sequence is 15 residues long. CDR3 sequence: CAGSRYQGVNEKLFF. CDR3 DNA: TGTGCCGGCAGTCGCTATCAAGGGGTCAATGAAAAACTGTTTTTT.

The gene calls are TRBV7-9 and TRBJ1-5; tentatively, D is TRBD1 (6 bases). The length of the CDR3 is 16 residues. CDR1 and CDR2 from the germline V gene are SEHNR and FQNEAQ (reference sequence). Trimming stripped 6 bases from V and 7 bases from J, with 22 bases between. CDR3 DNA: TGTGCCAGCAGTAAACCGGGGGCATTAACGGGGCAGCCCCAGCATTTT. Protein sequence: CASSKPGALTGQPQHF.

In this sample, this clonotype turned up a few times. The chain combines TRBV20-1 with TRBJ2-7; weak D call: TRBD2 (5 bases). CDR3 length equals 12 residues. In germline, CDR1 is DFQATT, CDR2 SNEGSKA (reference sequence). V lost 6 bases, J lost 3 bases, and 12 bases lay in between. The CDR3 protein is CSARRGVYEQYF. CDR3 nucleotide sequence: TGCAGTGCCCGACGGGGAGTCTACGAGCAGTACTTC.

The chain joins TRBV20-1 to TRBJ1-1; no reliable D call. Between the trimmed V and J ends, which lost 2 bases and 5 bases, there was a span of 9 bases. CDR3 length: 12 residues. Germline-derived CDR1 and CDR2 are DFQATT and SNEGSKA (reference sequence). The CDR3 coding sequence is TGCAGTGCTAGAAAGGACTTGACTGAAGCTTTCTTT. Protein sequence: CSARKDLTEAFF.

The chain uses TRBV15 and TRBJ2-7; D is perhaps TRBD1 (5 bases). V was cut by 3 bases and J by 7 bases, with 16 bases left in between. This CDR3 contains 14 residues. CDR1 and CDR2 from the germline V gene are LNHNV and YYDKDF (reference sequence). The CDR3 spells CATSSLGPSREQYF. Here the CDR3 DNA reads TGTGCCACCAGCAGTTTGGGGCCATCCCGTGAGCAGTACTTC.

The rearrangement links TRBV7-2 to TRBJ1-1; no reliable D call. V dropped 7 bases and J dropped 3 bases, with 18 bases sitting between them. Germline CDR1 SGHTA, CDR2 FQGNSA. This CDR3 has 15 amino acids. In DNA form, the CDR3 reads TGTGCCAGCAATCAGACCCCGCGACCCGACACTGAAGCTTTCTTT. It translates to CASNQTPRPDTEAFF.

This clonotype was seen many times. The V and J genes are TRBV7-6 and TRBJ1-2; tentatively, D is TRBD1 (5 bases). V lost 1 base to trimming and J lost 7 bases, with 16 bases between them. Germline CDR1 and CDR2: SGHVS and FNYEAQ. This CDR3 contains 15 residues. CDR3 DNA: TGTGCCAGCAGCTTAGAGGTAGAAGGGGCAGGTGGCTACACCTTC. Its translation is CASSLEVEGAGGYTF.